One sample yielded the 29 T cell receptor beta chains listed below, sequenced in a study of STAT5B mutations in CD4+ large granular lymphocyte leukemia. Produced via immunoSEQ multiplex PCR; TCRdb's table is partial and in-frame only. The sample gives approximately 30,000 clones, roughly three quarters of which show up once; roughly 1.9% is in the top ten. The sequenced material came from CD4+ T cells from blood buffy coats. Receptor source: a human donor in good health.

The J gene is TRBJ2-1, the V gene TRBV6-1, with a tentative D call TRBD2 (6 bases). In germline, CDR1 is MNHNS, CDR2 SASEGT. V lost 7 bases, J lost 9 bases, and 16 bases lay in between. The CDR3 runs 13 residues. Written as DNA, the CDR3 is TGTGCCAGCAACCTGGCGGAGGGCTTTGAGCAGTTCTTC. This sequence encodes CASNLAEGFEQFF.

DNA for the CDR3: TGTGCCTGGAGTAAAGAGCGGACGAACACCGGGGAGCTGTTTTTT. It encodes CAWSKERTNTGELFF. J is TRBJ2-2 and V is TRBV30, with a tentative D call TRBD2 (5 bases). Trimming took 2 bases from V and 0 from J, leaving 10 bases between them. This CDR3 is built from 15 residues. From germline, CDR1 is GTSNPN and CDR2 SVGIG (reference sequence).

Concerning this clone: A read error may produce the germline difference seen at one junction end. The chain has TRBV6-1 and TRBJ2-3; D is ambiguous. Germline CDR1 reads MNHNS; CDR2 reads SASEGT. This CDR3 has 12 residues. This chain's CDR3 is CASGEPPPKAFF. CDR3 nucleotides: TGTGCCAGCGGGGAACCTCCTCCGAAGGCGTTTTTT.

The chain couples TRBV6-5 to TRBJ2-4; D gene unclear. The CDR3 is 14 residues long. V lost 5 bases, J lost 1 base, and 9 bases lay in between. CDR1 is MNHEY, CDR2 SVGAGI, per germline. This CDR3 reads CASSSSGAKNIQYF. CDR3 bases: TGTGCCAGCAGTAGCTCTGGGGCCAAAAACATTCAGTACTTC.

This chain links TRBV4-2 with TRBJ2-3, with 9 positions matching TRBD2. V was clipped by 4 bases and J by 4 bases; unmatched bases: 9. Germline CDR1 LGHNA, CDR2 YNFKEQ. The CDR3 length is 16 residues. CDR3 nucleotide sequence: TGTGCCAGCAGCCCTCCAAGGCAGCGGGGGGCAGATACGCAGTATTTT. Its protein is CASSPPRQRGADTQYF.

The chain has TRBV5-1 and TRBJ1-1; D is unclear. Germline CDR1 and CDR2: SGHRS and YFSETQ. The CDR3 has 17 amino acids. Trimming stripped 0 bases from V and 6 bases from J, with 21 bases between. In DNA, the CDR3 is TGCGCCAGCAGCTTGGAACGTAGTAGGTCAGCCTCCTCTGAAGCTTTCTTT. This translates into CASSLERSRSASSEAFF.

The table lists this clone with a few counts. The chain uses TRBV30 and TRBJ1-2; D gene uncertain. Per germline, CDR1 GTSNPN and CDR2 SVGIG (reference sequence). The V end was cut by 8 bases, the J end by 7 bases, with 20 bases between. This CDR3 region has 13 residues. CDR3 sequence reads: CAAPMGPPSGYTF. CDR3 bases: TGTGCCGCACCTATGGGCCCTCCCTCTGGCTACACCTTC.

The chain recombines TRBV5-1 with TRBJ2-2, with 10 positions matching TRBD2. Germline V lookup: CDR1 SGHRS, CDR2 YFSETQ. The CDR3 is 16 amino acids. Trimming at V came to 0 bases and at J to 8 bases, leaving 7 bases not matched to a gene. The CDR3 DNA sequence: TGCGCCAGCAGCTTGGCTCCAGCGGGGGGGTCGGGGGAGCTGTTTTTT. Encoded protein: CASSLAPAGGSGELFF.

This clone was seen only once. This chain links TRBV5-4 with TRBJ2-7; tentatively, D is TRBD2 (8 bases). Germline-derived CDR1 and CDR2 are SGHNT and YYREEE (reference sequence). CDR3 length: 15 amino acids. V was shortened by 3 bases and J by 4 bases, with 17 bases between the two germline ends. CDR3 residues: CASSSGGGSPYEQYF. The DNA of the CDR3 is TGTGCCAGCAGCTCGGGAGGGGGCTCACCGTACGAGCAGTACTTC. The full variable domain, rest sourced from reference TRBV5-4 and TRBJ2-7, is ETGVTQSPTHLIKTRGQQVTLRCSSQSGHNTVSWYQQALGQGPQFIFQYYREEENGRGNFPPRFSGLQFPNYSSELNVNALELDDSALYLCASSSGGGSPYEQYFGPGTRLTVT.

The CDR3 protein is CASSLEGGRGAGELFF. For the CDR3, the DNA is TGCGCCAGCAGCTTGGAGGGGGGGAGAGGCGCCGGGGAGCTGTTTTTT. V is TRBV5-1 and J is TRBJ2-2, with D perhaps TRBD2 (7 bases). The CDR3 spans 16 residues. The V and J ends lost 0 bases and 6 bases respectively, with 15 bases between them. Germline values: CDR1 SGHRS, CDR2 YFSETQ.

CDR3 DNA sequence: TGTGCCTGGCATGCGGGACATAGCAATCAGCCCCAGCATTTT. Amino acids: CAWHAGHSNQPQHF. The chain employs TRBV30 and TRBJ1-5, with D possibly TRBD1 on 6 matching bases. There are 14 residues in the CDR3. Germline CDR1 GTSNPN, CDR2 SVGIG (reference sequence). Trimming took 5 bases from V and 0 from J, leaving 11 bases between them.

This clone was observed once. CDR3 sequence: CASGRAGAATDTQYF. CDR3 nucleotides: TGTGCCAGTGGTAGAGCGGGGGCTGCCACAGATACGCAGTATTTT. This chain connects TRBV9 to TRBJ2-3; 8 nucleotides agree with TRBD2. The germline gives CDR1 SGDLS, CDR2 YYNGEE. V dropped 8 bases and J dropped 2; count of bases not matched to a gene: 10. The CDR3 has 15 amino acids.

This sequence joins TRBV5-1 and TRBJ2-1; the D is unclear. Germline CDR1 and CDR2: SGHRS and YFSETQ. The CDR3 is made up of 16 amino acids. Trimming stripped 1 base from V and 1 base from J, with 12 bases between. CDR3 sequence reads: CASSLNSPGSYNEQFF. CDR3 bases: TGCGCCAGCAGCTTGAACAGCCCGGGTTCCTACAATGAGCAGTTCTTC.

The rearrangement uses TRBV7-6 and TRBJ2-5; TRBD1 or TRBD2 may be the D gene (6 bases each). The germline CDR1 and CDR2 sequences are SGHVS and FNYEAQ. With 5 bases removed from V and 2 bases from J, the gap between germline ends came to 18 bases. The CDR3 is 16 amino acids. The CDR3 DNA reads TGTGCCAGCAGCCCTGGCGACGGGGGCAGGCAAGAGACCCAGTACTTC. Its translation is CASSPGDGGRQETQYF.

This clone was detected only a few times. The rearrangement uses TRBV9 and TRBJ1-1; 7 nucleotides agree with TRBD1. The V segment lost 0 bases and the J segment 5 bases; nucleotides outside the gene matches: 13. This CDR3 is built from 17 residues. Germline loops: CDR1 SGDLS, CDR2 YYNGEE. DNA of the CDR3: TGTGCCAGCAGCGTAGAAGACAGGGTAGGATTCGGAACTGAAGCTTTCTTT. Translation: CASSVEDRVGFGTEAFF.

J is TRBJ2-3 and V is TRBV29-1, with D unclear. V lost 2 bases and J lost 0, with 12 bases in between. The CDR3 contains 15 residues. Germline V gene sequence: CDR1 SQVTM, CDR2 ANQGSEA. DNA of the CDR3: TGCAGCGTTGAACCCCCAGAAACCAGCACAGATACGCAGTATTTT. Translated, it gives CSVEPPETSTDTQYF.

The V gene is TRBV19, the J gene TRBJ2-1; the D is unclear. Deletions cut 1 base from V and 7 bases from J, with 11 bases between. Germline V gene sequence: CDR1 LNHDA, CDR2 SQIVND (reference sequence). The CDR3 spans 14 residues. The CDR3 is CASSIGGRRNEQFF. CDR3 DNA sequence: TGTGCCAGTAGTATAGGAGGACGGCGGAATGAGCAGTTCTTC.

This clone was picked up one time. This chain joins TRBV5-1 and TRBJ2-3; the D gene is possibly TRBD1 (6 bases). Trimming pared 4 bases from V and 5 bases from J, leaving 11 bases between. The CDR3 is 13 residues long. Germline V gives CDR1 SGHRS, CDR2 YFSETQ. The CDR3 DNA follows: TGCGCCAGCAGCGGGGGCCAGGGAGATACGCAGTATTTT. Amino acid sequence: CASSGGQGDTQYF.

The chain has TRBV19 and TRBJ1-3, with D perhaps matching TRBD1 (5 bases). The CDR3 is 14 amino acids. Looked up from germline, CDR1 is LNHDA and CDR2 is SQIVND (reference sequence). CDR3 residues: CASRAGAPGNTIYF. The CDR3 nucleotides are TGTGCAAGCCGGGCCGGGGCCCCTGGAAACACCATATATTTT.

This chain links TRBV7-2 with TRBJ2-1; D unresolved. CDR3 length: 15 residues. CDR1 is SGHTA and CDR2 is FQGNSA in the germline V gene. V was clipped by 5 bases and J by 7 bases, with 18 bases between them. The CDR3 bases are TGTGCCAGCAGCGGCTTTGGAGACCCTTATAATGAGCAGTTCTTC. This sequence encodes CASSGFGDPYNEQFF.

V and J are TRBV19 and TRBJ2-7; 7 bases line up with TRBD1. The V gene's germline CDR1 is LNHDA and CDR2 SQIVND (reference sequence). The CDR3 covers 15 residues. With 4 bases clipped from V and 7 bases from J, the junction kept 13 bases outside the gene matches. CDR3 in DNA: TGTGCCAGTAGTACGATACAGGGGCCCCACGGGGAGCAGTACTTC. Encoded protein: CASSTIQGPHGEQYF.

The genes are TRBV6-5 and TRBJ2-6; TRBD1 agrees at 8 bases. CDR3 size: 15 residues. Germline assignment: CDR1 MNHEY and CDR2 SVGAGI. J lost 2 bases, V lost 4 bases, and 1 base had no gene match. Here the CDR3 reads CASSSDRAGANVLTF. The CDR3 bases are TGTGCCAGCAGTTCGGACAGGGCTGGGGCCAACGTCCTGACTTTC.

V gene TRBV6-5 combines with J gene TRBJ1-2; D possibly corresponds to TRBD1 (6 bases). This CDR3 has 13 amino acids. Germline V gene sequence: CDR1 MNHEY, CDR2 SVGAGI. With 6 bases removed from V and 8 bases from J, the gap between germline ends came to 16 bases. The CDR3 DNA reads TGTGCCAGCAGAGGACAGTCCCTTGGGGGCTACACCTTC. Translation: CASRGQSLGGYTF.

The chain employs TRBV5-1 and TRBJ2-2; possibly TRBD2 for D (7 bases). Germline values: CDR1 SGHRS, CDR2 YFSETQ. The CDR3 spans 17 residues. Between the trimmed V and J ends, which lost 0 bases and 3 bases, there was a span of 15 bases. CDR3 bases: TGCGCCAGCAGCTTGGGGAGGGCGGGGGCCCACACCGGGGAGCTGTTTTTT. It translates to CASSLGRAGAHTGELFF.

The V and J genes are TRBV7-6 and TRBJ1-1; tentative D call: TRBD1 (6 bases). The germline V and J ends were trimmed by 4 bases and 1 base, with 13 bases remaining between them. The CDR3 totals 15 residues. In germline, CDR1 is SGHVS, CDR2 FNYEAQ. CDR3 residues: CASSSTAGANTEAFF. DNA of the CDR3: TGTGCCAGCAGCTCAACGGCGGGGGCGAACACTGAAGCTTTCTTT.

This clone has only a few counts. This chain uses TRBV7-9 with TRBJ1-1; D remains ambiguous. Trimming removed 1 base from V and 5 bases from J, with 14 bases in between. CDR1 is SEHNR, CDR2 FQNEAQ, per germline (reference sequence). The CDR3 runs to 15 residues. CDR3 coding DNA: TGTGCCAGCAGCTTAGAACCCGGAGCAAGGACTGAAGCTTTCTTT. Its translation: CASSLEPGARTEAFF.

The genes are TRBV12-5 and TRBJ1-1, with D unclear. The CDR3 length is 14 residues. Germline V gene data show CDR1 as LGHNT and CDR2 as FRNRAP. V lost 4 bases to trimming and J lost 6 bases, with 15 bases between them. CDR3 in amino acids: CASGSFGRRPEAFF. Written as DNA, the CDR3 is TGTGCTAGTGGTTCATTCGGCCGCAGGCCTGAAGCTTTCTTT. Full variable domain (missing parts from reference TRBV12-5 and TRBJ1-1): DARVTQTPRHKVTEMGQEVTMRCQPILGHNTVFWYRQTMMQGLELLAYFRNRAPLDDSGMPKDRFSAEMPDATLATLKIQPSEPRDSAVYFCASGSFGRRPEAFFGQGTRLTVV.

The V and J genes are TRBV5-1 and TRBJ2-3; TRBD1 or TRBD2 may be the D gene (5 bases each). Germline CDR1 is SGHRS and CDR2 is YFSETQ. Trimming removed 4 bases at V and 4 bases at J, with 13 bases between. The CDR3 sequence is 14 residues long. Written as DNA, the CDR3 is TGCGCCAGCAGCGCTGGGACCTACCCAGATACGCAGTATTTT. Residues: CASSAGTYPDTQYF.

The chain employs TRBV7-9 and TRBJ2-2; D is uncertain. Trimming stripped 1 base from V and 1 base from J, with 7 bases between. Germline assignment: CDR1 SEHNR and CDR2 FQNEAQ (reference sequence). The CDR3 spans 15 residues. The CDR3 DNA follows: TGTGCCAGCAGCTTAGGTTCTGGGAACACCGGGGAGCTGTTTTTT. Protein: CASSLGSGNTGELFF.